The following is a TCR beta chain sequence with its context. The record originates from a study of cytomegalovirus exposure and HLA in healthy donors. Trimming took off 3 bases at V and 6 bases at J, with 6 bases between the two ends. The CDR3 totals 12 residues. CDR1 is MDHEN, CDR2 SYDVKM, per germline. Clones were sequenced by immunoSEQ multiplex PCR, and TCRdb holds only the in-frame ones, with some missing. This table has 100,000 to 150,000 clones, under 90% appearing once. The clonotype originates from a woman younger than 35 in good health and CMV-seronegative. Sequencing was done on a sample of PBMCs. This rearrangement joins TRBV28 to TRBJ2-1; D gene unclear. CDR3 in DNA: TGTGCCAGCAGTTTTCCCCTCAATGAGCAGTTCTTC. Translated: CASSFPLNEQFF.